The source of this T cell receptor (beta chain) is a study of blood T cell repertoires in COVID-19. For the study at large: Samples of COVID-19 (acute and convalescent) were obtained from the United States, Italy and Spain. In each case, the material was cDNA or gDNA derived from T cells, B-cell-depleted T cells, or PBMCs.

Per the original data handling: From reference gene primer amplification, estimates of nucleated cell counts were derived. The repertoire was sequenced with immunoSEQ multiplex PCR; TCRdb's copy has only in-frame clones and lacks some. V and J calls and clone size are given by that table; D and trimming were obtained from the DNA. The table records about 140,000 clones, 79% of them present only once. V lost 1 base to trimming and J lost 5 bases; unmatched junction nucleotides: 10. Germline assignment: CDR1 SGHTS and CDR2 YDEGEE. CDR3 length: 16 residues. The rearrangement joins TRBV5-8 to TRBJ2-7, with 9 bases aligning to TRBD2. This receptor was identified in a man aged 60-69 years with acute or convalescent COVID-19. The specimen sequenced was peripheral blood. CDR3 in DNA: TGTGCCAGCAGCTTGTCAGTTCGCGGGAGGGCCCACGAGCAGTACTTC. Encoded protein: CASSLSVRGRAHEQYF.